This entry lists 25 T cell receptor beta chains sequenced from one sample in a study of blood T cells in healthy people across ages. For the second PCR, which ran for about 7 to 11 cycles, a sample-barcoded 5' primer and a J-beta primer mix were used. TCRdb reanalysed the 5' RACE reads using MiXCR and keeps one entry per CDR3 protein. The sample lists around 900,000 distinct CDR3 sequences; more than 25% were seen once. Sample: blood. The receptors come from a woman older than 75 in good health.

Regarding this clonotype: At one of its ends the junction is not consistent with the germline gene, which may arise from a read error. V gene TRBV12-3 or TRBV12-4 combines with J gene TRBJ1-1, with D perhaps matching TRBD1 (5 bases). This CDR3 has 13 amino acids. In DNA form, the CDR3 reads TGTGCCAGCTCAACGGGGCGGAACACTAAAGCTTTCTTT. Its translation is CASSTGRNTKAFF.

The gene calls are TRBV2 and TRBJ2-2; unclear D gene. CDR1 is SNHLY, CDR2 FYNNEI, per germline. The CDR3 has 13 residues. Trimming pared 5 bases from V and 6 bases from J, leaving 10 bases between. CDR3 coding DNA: TGTGCCAGCAGTTTAGAGGTCCCCGGGGAGCTGTTTTTT. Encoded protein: CASSLEVPGELFF.

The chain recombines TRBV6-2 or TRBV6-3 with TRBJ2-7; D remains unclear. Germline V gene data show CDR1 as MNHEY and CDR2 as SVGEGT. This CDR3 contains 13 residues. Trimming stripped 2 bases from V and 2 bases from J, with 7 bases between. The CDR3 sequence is CASSYARTYEQYF. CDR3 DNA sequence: TGTGCCAGCAGTTACGCGAGAACCTACGAGCAGTACTTC.

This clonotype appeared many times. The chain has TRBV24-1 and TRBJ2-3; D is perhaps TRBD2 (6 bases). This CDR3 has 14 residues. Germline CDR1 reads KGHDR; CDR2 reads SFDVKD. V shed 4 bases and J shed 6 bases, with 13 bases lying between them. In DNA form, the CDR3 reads TGTGCCACCAGTGAAGGGTCGGGGGAGGATACGCAGTATTTT. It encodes CATSEGSGEDTQYF.

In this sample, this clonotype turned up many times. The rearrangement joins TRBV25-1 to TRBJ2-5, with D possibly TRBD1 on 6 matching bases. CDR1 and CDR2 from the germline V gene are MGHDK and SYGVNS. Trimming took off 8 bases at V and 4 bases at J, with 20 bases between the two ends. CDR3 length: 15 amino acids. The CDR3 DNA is TGTGCCAGCTCCCCCGGGGCAGGGGTAAGAGAGACCCAGTACTTC. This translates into CASSPGAGVRETQYF.

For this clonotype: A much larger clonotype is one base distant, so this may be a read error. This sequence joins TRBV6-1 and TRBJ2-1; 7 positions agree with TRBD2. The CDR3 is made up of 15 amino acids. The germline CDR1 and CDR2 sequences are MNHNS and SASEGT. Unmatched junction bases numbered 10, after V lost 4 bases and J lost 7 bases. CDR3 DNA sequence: TGTGCCAGCAGTGTTTCCAGGGAGGGGTTGAATGAGCAGTTCTTC. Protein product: CASSVSREGLNEQFF.

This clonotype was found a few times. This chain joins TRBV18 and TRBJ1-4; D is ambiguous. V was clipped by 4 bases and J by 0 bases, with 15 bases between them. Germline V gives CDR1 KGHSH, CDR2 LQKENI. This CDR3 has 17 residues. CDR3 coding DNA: TGTGCCAGCTCACGCGAATCACCGTTCACAACTAATGAAAAACTGTTTTTT. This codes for CASSRESPFTTNEKLFF.

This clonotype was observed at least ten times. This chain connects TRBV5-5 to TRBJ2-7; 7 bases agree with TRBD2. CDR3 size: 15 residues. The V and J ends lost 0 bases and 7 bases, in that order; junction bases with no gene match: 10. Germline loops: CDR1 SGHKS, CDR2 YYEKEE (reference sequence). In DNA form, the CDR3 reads TGTGCCAGCAGCTTGGGAGGACTAGGCGCGGGGGAGCAGTACTTC. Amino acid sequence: CASSLGGLGAGEQYF.

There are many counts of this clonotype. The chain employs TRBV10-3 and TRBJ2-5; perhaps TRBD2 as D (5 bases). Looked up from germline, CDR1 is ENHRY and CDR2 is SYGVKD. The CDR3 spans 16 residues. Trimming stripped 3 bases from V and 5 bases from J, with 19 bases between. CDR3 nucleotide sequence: TGTGCCATCAGTGATAAAGGGCGGGTTGGTGCGGAGACCCAGTACTTC. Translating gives CAISDKGRVGAETQYF.

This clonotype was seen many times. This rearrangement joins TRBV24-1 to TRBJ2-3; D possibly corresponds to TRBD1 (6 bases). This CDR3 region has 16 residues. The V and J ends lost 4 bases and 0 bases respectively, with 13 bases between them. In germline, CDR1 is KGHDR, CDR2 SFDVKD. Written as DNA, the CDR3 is TGTGCCACCAGTGACCCCACAGGGAGAAGCACAGATACGCAGTATTTT. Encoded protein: CATSDPTGRSTDTQYF.

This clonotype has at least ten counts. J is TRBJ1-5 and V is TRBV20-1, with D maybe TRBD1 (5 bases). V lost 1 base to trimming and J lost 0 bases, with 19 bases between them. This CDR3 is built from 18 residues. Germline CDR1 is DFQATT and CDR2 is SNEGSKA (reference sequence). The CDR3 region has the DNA TGCAGTGCTAGAGTCGGCGGGGCGATTTCCTATAGCAATCAGCCCCAGCATTTT. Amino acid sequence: CSARVGGAISYSNQPQHF.

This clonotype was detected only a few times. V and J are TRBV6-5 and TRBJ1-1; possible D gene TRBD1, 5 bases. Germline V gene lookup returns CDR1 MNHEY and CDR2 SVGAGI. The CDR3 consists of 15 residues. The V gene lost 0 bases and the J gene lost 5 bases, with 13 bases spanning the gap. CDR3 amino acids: CASSYSGRAETEAFF. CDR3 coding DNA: TGTGCCAGCAGTTACTCAGGCAGGGCGGAAACTGAAGCTTTCTTT.

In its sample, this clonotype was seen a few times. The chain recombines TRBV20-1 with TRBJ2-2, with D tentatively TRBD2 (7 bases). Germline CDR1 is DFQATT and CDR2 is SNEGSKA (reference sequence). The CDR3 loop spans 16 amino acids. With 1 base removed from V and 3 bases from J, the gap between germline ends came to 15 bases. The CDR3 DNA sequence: TGCAGTGCTAGAGGTCGGGGGGCGATTGACACCGGGGAGCTGTTTTTT. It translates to CSARGRGAIDTGELFF.

The CDR3 DNA is TGCAGTGCCGCAGGGGGGGGTGGGGCAGATACGCAGTATTTT. Translation: CSAAGGGGADTQYF. This sequence joins TRBV20-1 and TRBJ2-3; D assignment may be TRBD1 or TRBD2 (7 bases each). Germline V CDR1 and CDR2: DFQATT, SNEGSKA (reference sequence). The CDR3 consists of 14 residues. V dropped 6 bases and J dropped 4 bases, with 17 bases sitting between them.

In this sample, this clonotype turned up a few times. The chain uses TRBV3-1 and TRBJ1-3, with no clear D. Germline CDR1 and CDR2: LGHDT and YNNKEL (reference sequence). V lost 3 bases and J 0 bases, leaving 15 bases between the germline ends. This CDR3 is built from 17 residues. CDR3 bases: TGTGCCAGCAGCCAGGAGACCAGAACGAACTCTGGAAACACCATATATTTT. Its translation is CASSQETRTNSGNTIYF.

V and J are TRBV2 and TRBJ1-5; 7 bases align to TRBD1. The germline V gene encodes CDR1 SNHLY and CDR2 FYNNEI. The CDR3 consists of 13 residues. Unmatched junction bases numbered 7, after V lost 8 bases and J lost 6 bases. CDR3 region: CASGDSGSQPQHF. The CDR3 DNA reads TGTGCCAGCGGGGACAGTGGCTCTCAGCCCCAGCATTTT.

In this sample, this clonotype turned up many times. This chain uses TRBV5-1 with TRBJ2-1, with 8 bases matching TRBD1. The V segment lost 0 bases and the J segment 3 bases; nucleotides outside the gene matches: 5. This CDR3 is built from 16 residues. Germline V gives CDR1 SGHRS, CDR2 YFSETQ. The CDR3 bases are TGCGCCAGCAGCTTGGGTTTGGACAGGGTCTACAATGAGCAGTTCTTC. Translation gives CASSLGLDRVYNEQFF.

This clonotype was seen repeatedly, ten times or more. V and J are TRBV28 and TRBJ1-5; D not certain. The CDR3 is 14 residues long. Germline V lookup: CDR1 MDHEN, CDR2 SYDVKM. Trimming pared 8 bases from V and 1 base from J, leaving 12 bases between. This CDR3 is CASRPGGSNQPQHF. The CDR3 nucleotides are TGTGCCAGCCGCCCCGGCGGAAGCAATCAGCCCCAGCATTTT.

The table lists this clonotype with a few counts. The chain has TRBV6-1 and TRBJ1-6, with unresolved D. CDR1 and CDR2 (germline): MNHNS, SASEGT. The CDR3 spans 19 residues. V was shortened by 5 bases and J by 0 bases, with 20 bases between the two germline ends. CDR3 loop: CASSPSVRTKSSYNSPLHF. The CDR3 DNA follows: TGTGCCAGCAGTCCTTCAGTACGGACCAAAAGCTCCTATAATTCACCCCTCCACTTT.

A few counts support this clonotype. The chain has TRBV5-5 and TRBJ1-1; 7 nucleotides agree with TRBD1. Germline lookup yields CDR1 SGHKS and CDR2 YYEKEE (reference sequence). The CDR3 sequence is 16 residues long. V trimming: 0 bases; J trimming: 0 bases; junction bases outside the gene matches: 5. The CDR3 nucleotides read TGTGCCAGCAGCTTGGTGGCAGGGGGTATGAACACTGAAGCTTTCTTT. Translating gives CASSLVAGGMNTEAFF. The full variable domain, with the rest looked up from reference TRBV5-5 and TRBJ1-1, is DAGVTQSPTHLIKTRGQQVTLRCSPISGHKSVSWYQQVLGQGPQFIFQYYEKEERGRGNFPDRFSARQFPNYSSELNVNALLLGDSALYLCASSLVAGGMNTEAFFGQGTRLTVV.

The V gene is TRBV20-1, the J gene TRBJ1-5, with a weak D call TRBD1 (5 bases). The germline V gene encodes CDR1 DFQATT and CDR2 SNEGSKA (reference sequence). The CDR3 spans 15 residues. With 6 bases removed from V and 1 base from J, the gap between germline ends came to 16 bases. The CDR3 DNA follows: TGCAGTGCCCTCGCGACGGGGCGAAGCAATCAGCCCCAGCATTTT. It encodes CSALATGRSNQPQHF.

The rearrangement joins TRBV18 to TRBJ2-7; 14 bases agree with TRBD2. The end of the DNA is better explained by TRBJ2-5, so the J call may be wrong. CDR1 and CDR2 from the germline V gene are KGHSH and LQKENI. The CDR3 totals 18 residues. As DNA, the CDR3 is TGTGCCAGCTCTCATGGACTAGCGGGGGGCCGGACGGGAGAGACCCAGTACTTC. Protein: CASSHGLAGGRTGETQYF.

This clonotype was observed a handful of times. CDR3 coding DNA: TGTGCCAGTAGTATAGATGGAAGGTCGCGCCAGCCCCAGCATTTT. As protein: CASSIDGRSRQPQHF. The V gene is TRBV19, the J gene TRBJ1-5, with D uncertain. Germline CDR1 reads LNHDA; CDR2 reads SQIVND (reference sequence). V was shortened by 0 bases and J by 7 bases, with 13 bases between the two germline ends. The CDR3 length is 15 residues.

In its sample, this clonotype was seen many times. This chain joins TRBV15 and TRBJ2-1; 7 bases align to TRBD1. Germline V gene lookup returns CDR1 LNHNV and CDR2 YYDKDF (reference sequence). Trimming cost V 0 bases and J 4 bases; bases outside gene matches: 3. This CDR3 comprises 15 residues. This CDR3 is CATSRERGLYNEQFF. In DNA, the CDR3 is TGTGCCACCAGCAGAGAAAGGGGGCTTTACAATGAGCAGTTCTTC.

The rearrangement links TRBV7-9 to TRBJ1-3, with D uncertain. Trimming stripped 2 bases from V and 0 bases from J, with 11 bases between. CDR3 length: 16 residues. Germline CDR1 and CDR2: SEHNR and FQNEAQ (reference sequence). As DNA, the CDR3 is TGTGCCAGCAGCTTAACGCGGAGGTTCTCTGGAAACACCATATATTTT. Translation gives CASSLTRRFSGNTIYF.